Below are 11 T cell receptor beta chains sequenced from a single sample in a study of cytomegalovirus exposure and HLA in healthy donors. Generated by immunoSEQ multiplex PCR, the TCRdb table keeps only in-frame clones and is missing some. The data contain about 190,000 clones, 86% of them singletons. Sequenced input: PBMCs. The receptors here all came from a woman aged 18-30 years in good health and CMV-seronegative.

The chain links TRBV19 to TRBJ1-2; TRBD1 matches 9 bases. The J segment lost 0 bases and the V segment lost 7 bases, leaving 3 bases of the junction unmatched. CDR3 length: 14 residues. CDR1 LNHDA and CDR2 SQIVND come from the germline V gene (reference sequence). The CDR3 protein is CASTQGATNYGYTF. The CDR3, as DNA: TGTGCCAGTACACAGGGGGCGACTAACTATGGCTACACCTTC.

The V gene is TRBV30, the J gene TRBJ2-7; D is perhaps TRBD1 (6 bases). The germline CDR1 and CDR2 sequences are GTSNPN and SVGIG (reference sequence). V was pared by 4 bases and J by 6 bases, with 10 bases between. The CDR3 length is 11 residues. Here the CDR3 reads CAWTQGIEQYF. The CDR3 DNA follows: TGTGCCTGGACACAGGGTATCGAGCAGTACTTC.

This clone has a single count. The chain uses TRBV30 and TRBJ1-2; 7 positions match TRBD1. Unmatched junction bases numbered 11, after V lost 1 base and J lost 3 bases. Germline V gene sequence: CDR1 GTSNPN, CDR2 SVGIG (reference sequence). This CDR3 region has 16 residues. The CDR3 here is CAWSAGTDSRYYGYTF. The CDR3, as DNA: TGTGCCTGGAGTGCCGGGACAGACTCTAGATACTATGGCTACACCTTC.

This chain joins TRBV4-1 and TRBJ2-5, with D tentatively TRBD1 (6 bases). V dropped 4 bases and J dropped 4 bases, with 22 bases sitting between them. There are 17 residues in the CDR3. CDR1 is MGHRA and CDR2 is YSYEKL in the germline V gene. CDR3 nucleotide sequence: TGCGCCAGCAGCCGAGATACCCGGGTCAAAGGGGGAGAGACCCAGTACTTC. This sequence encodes CASSRDTRVKGGETQYF.

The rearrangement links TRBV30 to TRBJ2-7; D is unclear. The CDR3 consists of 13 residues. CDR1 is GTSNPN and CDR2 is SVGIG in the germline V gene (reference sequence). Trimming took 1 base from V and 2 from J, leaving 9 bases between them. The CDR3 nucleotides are TGTGCCTGGAGTGATGGAGCCACCTACGAGCAGTACTTC. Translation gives CAWSDGATYEQYF.

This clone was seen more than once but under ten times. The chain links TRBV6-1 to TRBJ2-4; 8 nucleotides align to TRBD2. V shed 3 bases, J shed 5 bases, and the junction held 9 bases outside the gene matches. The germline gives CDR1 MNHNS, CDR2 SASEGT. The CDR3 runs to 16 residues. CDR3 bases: TGTGCCAGCAGTGACCGGTTAGCGGGACTGGAAAACATTCAGTACTTC. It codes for CASSDRLAGLENIQYF.

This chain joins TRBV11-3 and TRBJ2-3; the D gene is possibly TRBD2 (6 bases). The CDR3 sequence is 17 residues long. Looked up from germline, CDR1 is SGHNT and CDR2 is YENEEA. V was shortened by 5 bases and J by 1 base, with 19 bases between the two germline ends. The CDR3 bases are TGTGCCAGCAGCCCCGACGGGGGAGTAGTAGGCACAGATACGCAGTATTTT. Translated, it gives CASSPDGGVVGTDTQYF.

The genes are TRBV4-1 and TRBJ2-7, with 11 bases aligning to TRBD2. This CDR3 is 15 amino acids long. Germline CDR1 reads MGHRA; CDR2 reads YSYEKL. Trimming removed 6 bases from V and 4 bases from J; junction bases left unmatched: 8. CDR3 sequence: CASREGTSGVYEQYF. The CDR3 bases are TGCGCCAGCAGGGAAGGGACTAGCGGTGTGTACGAGCAGTACTTC.

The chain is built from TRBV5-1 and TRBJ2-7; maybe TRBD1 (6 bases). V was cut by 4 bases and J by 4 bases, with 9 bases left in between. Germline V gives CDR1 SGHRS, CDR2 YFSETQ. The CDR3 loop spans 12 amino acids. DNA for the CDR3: TGCGCCAGCAGCCCGACAGGATACGAGCAGTACTTC. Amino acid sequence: CASSPTGYEQYF.

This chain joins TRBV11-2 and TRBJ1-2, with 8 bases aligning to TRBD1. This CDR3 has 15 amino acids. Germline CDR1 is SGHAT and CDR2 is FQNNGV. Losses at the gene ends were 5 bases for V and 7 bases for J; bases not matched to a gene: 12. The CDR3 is CASSDHRDRRPGYTF. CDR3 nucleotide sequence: TGTGCCAGCAGCGATCACCGGGACAGGCGGCCTGGCTACACCTTC.

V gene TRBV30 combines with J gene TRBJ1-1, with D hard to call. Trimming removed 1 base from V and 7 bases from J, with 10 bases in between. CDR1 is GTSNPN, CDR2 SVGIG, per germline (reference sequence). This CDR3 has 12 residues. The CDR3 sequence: CAWSARTYEAFF. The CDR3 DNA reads TGTGCCTGGAGTGCACGGACTTATGAAGCTTTCTTT. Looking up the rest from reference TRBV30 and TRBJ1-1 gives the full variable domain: SQTIHQWPATLVQPVGSPLSLECTVEGTSNPNLYWYRQAAGRGLQLLFYSVGIGQISSEVPQNLSASRPQDRQFILSSKKLLLSDSGFYLCAWSARTYEAFFGQGTRLTVV.